This T cell receptor (beta chain) was profiled in a study of blood T cell repertoires in COVID-19. Using immunoSEQ multiplex PCR, the repertoire was profiled, and TCRdb retains in-frame clones only, with some absent. Here the sample spans more than 200,000 clones, about 86% being singletons. Germline V gives CDR1 LNHDA, CDR2 SQIVND (reference sequence). The CDR3 is made up of 18 amino acids. Trimming took 6 bases from V and 9 from J; bases not matched to a gene: 21. This TCR derives from an elderly man with acute or convalescent COVID-19. The V call is TRBV19, the J call TRBJ2-1; 9 bases line up with TRBD2. The sample taken for sequencing was peripheral blood. The CDR3 protein is CASREGVAGELKSGEQFF. CDR3 coding DNA: TGTGCCAGTAGGGAAGGGGTAGCGGGAGAACTAAAGAGCGGTGAGCAGTTCTTC.